A single T cell receptor (beta chain) is shown here with its context. Its cognate antigen is unknown. This sample was included in a study of cytomegalovirus exposure and HLA in healthy donors. PCR primers comprised 60 Vbeta and 13 Jbeta primers. TCRdb keeps only in-frame clones here, not all; method: immunoSEQ multiplex PCR. Of some 130,000 clones in the sample, about 80% are singletons; the top ten hold 4%. The CDR3 totals 12 residues. Trimming removed 4 bases from V and 6 bases from J, with 10 bases in between. The germline CDR1 and CDR2 sequences are SGHNT and YYREEE (reference sequence). Healthy bone marrow donors supplied every sample. Whole-study results and caveats: A later analysis reportedly found fewer N-insertions in an Asian-associated ancestry cluster than the roughly 670-donor mean.

The gene calls are TRBV5-4 and TRBJ1-1; tentatively, D is TRBD1 (6 bases). The receptor comes from a middle-aged woman in good health and CMV-seronegative. The specimen was PBMCs. Here the CDR3 DNA reads TGTGCCAGCAGCCAGGACAGTCCTGAAGCTTTCTTT. Amino acid sequence: CASSQDSPEAFF.